Following are 9 T cell receptor beta chains from one sample sequenced in a study of beta chain features in type 1 diabetes. Study-wide results and caveats: Researchers report that Type 1 diabetes patients had moderately but significantly shorter TCRB CDR3s across all four CD4+ subsets.

The whole isolated RNA underwent reverse transcription, so sequencing captured expressed TCRB transcripts. Produced via immunoSEQ multiplex PCR; TCRdb's table is partial and in-frame only. The sample yields hundreds of thousands of clones, 13% seen once. These receptors lack a known antigen. The sequenced sample was naive CD4+ T cells from blood. These receptors came from a man in his late teens or twenties with type 1 diabetes.

This clone was found a few times. The chain is built from TRBV5-1 and TRBJ1-5; no reliable D call. V shed 1 base and J shed 5 bases, with 13 bases lying between them. Looked up from germline, CDR1 is SGHRS and CDR2 is YFSETQ. This CDR3 is built from 15 residues. Here the CDR3 reads CASSLRPGDDQPQHF. CDR3 in DNA: TGCGCCAGCAGCTTGAGGCCGGGCGACGATCAGCCCCAGCATTTT.

With respect to this clone: This CDR3 is also generated by other DNA sequences in the sample. V is TRBV11-2 and J is TRBJ1-2; D not resolved. Trimming cost V 1 base and J 4 bases, with 4 bases left between them. CDR1 and CDR2 (germline): SGHAT, FQNNGV. The CDR3 loop spans 12 amino acids. The DNA of the CDR3 is TGTGCCAGCAGCTTAGGGGGCTATGGCTACACCTTC. Translated, it gives CASSLGGYGYTF.

V is TRBV11-3 and J is TRBJ1-1; no reliable D call. The CDR3 is 14 amino acids. Trimming left V 5 bases short and J 6 bases short, with 16 bases between. Germline V lookup: CDR1 SGHNT, CDR2 YENEEA. CDR3 sequence: CASSPSITTSEAFF. CDR3 nucleotide sequence: TGTGCCAGCAGCCCAAGCATCACGACCTCTGAAGCTTTCTTT.

The V call is TRBV19, the J call TRBJ1-5; 7 bases align to TRBD1. With V trimmed by 3 bases and J by 2 bases, 13 bases remained unmatched. The CDR3 extends over 18 amino acids. From germline, CDR1 is LNHDA and CDR2 SQIVND (reference sequence). Here the CDR3 reads CASSITGQLLSRNQPQHF. CDR3 sequence (DNA): TGTGCCAGTAGTATCACGGGACAGCTCCTGTCTCGCAATCAGCCCCAGCATTTT.

This clone showed up just a few times. This chain connects TRBV10-3 to TRBJ1-4; no definite D call. The CDR3 loop spans 13 amino acids. The ends were cut back, 9 bases at V and 6 bases at J, with 14 bases in the middle. Germline assignment: CDR1 ENHRY and CDR2 SYGVKD. CDR3 coding DNA: TGTGCCATTAGACCCCGAGGCGATGAAAAACTGTTTTTT. The encoded protein is CAIRPRGDEKLFF.

This chain links TRBV6-5 with TRBJ2-7; possible D gene TRBD1, 5 bases. CDR3 size: 14 residues. Germline CDR1 reads MNHEY; CDR2 reads SVGAGI. The germline V and J ends were trimmed by 5 bases and 1 base, with 12 bases remaining between them. DNA of the CDR3: TGTGCCAGCAGTCTACAGACAGCTTCCTACGAGCAGTACTTC. It yields the protein CASSLQTASYEQYF.

The rearrangement uses TRBV6-5 and TRBJ2-3; 8 bases match TRBD1. Unmatched junction bases numbered 7, after V lost 2 bases and J lost 6 bases. The length of the CDR3 is 15 residues. Germline values: CDR1 MNHEY, CDR2 SVGAGI. This CDR3 reads CASSYLQGAMDTQYF. The CDR3 nucleotides read TGTGCCAGCAGTTACCTTCAGGGGGCGATGGATACGCAGTATTTT.

This clone was seen a handful of times. This chain joins TRBV13 and TRBJ1-2; no firm D call. This CDR3 has 12 residues. V shed 8 bases and J shed 1 base, with 8 bases lying between them. Germline CDR1 PRHDT, CDR2 FYEKMQ (reference sequence). DNA of the CDR3: TGTGCCAGCTCGGGGATTAACTATGGCTACACCTTC. Translation: CASSGINYGYTF.

The chain employs TRBV13 and TRBJ1-2; D is unresolved. Trimming removed 5 bases from V and 0 bases from J, with 13 bases in between. Per germline, CDR1 PRHDT and CDR2 FYEKMQ (reference sequence). This CDR3 region has 15 residues. The CDR3 DNA follows: TGTGCCAGCAGCCCGCGACACCTCACTAACTATGGCTACACCTTC. This sequence encodes CASSPRHLTNYGYTF.